Listed below are T cell receptor beta chains from one sample, sequenced in a study of shared clonotypes between healthy human individuals. The protocol was immunoSEQ multiplex PCR, while the TCRdb copy is restricted to in-frame clones and leaves out a portion. The table includes approximately 980,000 clones, roughly 72% detected once. Sample: memory CD4+ T cells sorted from blood. The receptors were gathered from a man aged 18 to 30 in good health. Both conserved end residues are part of each CDR3.

>TRBV28
CASGSTYTYEQYF
>TRBV10-3
CAIRGGQGREQYF
>TRBV6-1
CASSGVLAKNIQYF
>TRBV6-6
CASRGIMGDTIYF
>TRBV2
CASILQGAGELFF
>TRBV6-1
CATLGAGASYNEQFF
>TRBV6-1
CAAEAQPSSGNTIYF
>TRBV11-2
CASSSDFRGVGETQYF
>TRBV10-3
CAISGGTSVSETQYF
>TRBV15
CATSREDTGELFF
>TRBV28
CASTDNDWDKGTEAFF
>TRBV28
CASRIQGGYGYTF
>TRBV2
CASSRGVFPGQDNSPLHF
>TRBV5-6
CASSKTGEGTDTQYF
>TRBV7-9
CASSLIWAQETQYF
>TRBV11-2
CATTLAGTGYYEQYF
>TRBV6-5
CASSYHGGAGETQYF
>TRBV4-1
CASSPTGQTYEQYF
>TRBV25-1
CASSEISSGNLRDEQFF
>TRBV29-1
CSARVGTGGLEQFF
>TRBV7-9
CASSPRWDSYEQYF
>TRBV19
CASRELGDRGNNSPLHF
>TRBV19
CASSIVVSNQPQHF
>TRBV19
CASSWTSGITDTQYF
>TRBV28
CASSLSVGYTF
>TRBV19
CASSPARLQRNQPQHF
>TRBV11-2
CASSLETSGGRGEQFF
>TRBV20-1
CSPRANTEAFF
>TRBV7-2
CASSSGGGYTF
>TRBV7-2
CASSPGQSNGYTF
>TRBV6-5
CASKSNANTGELFF
>TRBV28
CASSPGGGPYEQYF